This T cell receptor (beta chain) emerged from a study of patients and donors after allogeneic stem cell transplantation. The CDR3 totals 15 residues. Trimming at V came to 3 bases and at J to 0 bases, leaving 3 bases not matched to a gene. Per germline, CDR1 SGHDN and CDR2 FVKESK. TCRdb ran MiXCR on the RT-PCR reads and lists one entry per CDR3 protein. The table has 150,000 to 200,000 distinct CDR3 sequences, 25% to 35% seen once. Sequencing was performed on blood, either unsorted or a sorted T cell fraction (not recorded which). The TCR originated in a human donor who was either an allogeneic HSCT recipient or a stem cell or donor lymphocyte infusion donor (not recorded which). It is not recorded whose cells these are; they may come from a transplant donor. The J gene is TRBJ2-7, the V gene TRBV14; 9 bases align to TRBD2. CDR3 amino acids: CASSHTSGYSYEQYF. CDR3 bases: TGTGCCAGCAGCCATACTAGCGGGTACTCCTACGAGCAGTACTTC.